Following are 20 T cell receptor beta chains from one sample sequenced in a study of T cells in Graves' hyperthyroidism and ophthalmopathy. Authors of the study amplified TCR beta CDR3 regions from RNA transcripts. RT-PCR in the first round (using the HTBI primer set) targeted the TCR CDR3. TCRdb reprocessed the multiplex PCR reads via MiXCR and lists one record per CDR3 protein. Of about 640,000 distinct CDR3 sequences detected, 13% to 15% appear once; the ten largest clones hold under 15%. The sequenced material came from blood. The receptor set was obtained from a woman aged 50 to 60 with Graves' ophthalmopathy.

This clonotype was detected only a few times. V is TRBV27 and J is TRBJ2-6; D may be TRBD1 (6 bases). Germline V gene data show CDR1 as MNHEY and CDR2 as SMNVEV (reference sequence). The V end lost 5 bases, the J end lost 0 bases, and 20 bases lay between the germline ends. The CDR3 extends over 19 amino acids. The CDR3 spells CASSMKPRDTLSGANVLTF. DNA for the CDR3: TGTGCCAGCAGTATGAAACCCCGGGACACGCTCTCTGGGGCCAACGTCCTGACTTTC. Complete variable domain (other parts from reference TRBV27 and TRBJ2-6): EAQVTQNPRYLITVTGKKLTVTCSQNMNHEYMSWYRQDPGLGLRQIYYSMNVEVTDKGDVPEGYKVSRKEKRNFPLILESPSPNQTSLYFCASSMKPRDTLSGANVLTFGAGSRLTVL.

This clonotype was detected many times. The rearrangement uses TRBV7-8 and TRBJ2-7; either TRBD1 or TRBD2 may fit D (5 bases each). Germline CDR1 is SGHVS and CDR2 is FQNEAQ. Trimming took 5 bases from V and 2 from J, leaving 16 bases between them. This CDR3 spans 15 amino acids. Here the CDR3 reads CASSLLVQGPYEQYF. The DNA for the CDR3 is TGTGCCAGCAGCCTGCTTGTCCAGGGACCCTACGAGCAGTACTTC.

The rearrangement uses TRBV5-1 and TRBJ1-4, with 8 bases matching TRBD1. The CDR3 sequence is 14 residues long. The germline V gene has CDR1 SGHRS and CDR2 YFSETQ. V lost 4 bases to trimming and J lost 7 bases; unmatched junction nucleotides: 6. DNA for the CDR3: TGCGCCAGCAGCGAGGACAGGGCGAGTGAAAAACTGTTTTTT. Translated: CASSEDRASEKLFF.

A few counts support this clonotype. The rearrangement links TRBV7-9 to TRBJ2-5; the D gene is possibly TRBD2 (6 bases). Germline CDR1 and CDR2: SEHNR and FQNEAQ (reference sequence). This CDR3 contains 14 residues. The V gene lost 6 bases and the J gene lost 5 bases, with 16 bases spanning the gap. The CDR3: CASSREFLEETQYF. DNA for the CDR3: TGTGCCAGCAGTCGGGAGTTTTTGGAGGAGACCCAGTACTTC.

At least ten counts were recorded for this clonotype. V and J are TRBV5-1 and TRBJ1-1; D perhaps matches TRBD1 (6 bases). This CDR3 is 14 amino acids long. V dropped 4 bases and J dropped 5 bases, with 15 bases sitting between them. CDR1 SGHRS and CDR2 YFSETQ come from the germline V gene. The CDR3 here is CASSQKQGETEAFF. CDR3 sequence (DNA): TGCGCCAGCAGCCAAAAACAGGGTGAGACTGAAGCTTTCTTT.

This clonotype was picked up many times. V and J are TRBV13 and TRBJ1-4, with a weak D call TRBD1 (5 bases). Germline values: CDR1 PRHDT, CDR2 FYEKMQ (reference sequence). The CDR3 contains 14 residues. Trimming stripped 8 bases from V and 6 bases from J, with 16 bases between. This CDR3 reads CASPPGGSDEKLFF. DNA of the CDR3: TGTGCCAGCCCTCCCGGGGGGAGTGATGAAAAACTGTTTTTT. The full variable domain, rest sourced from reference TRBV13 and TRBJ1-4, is AAGVIQSPRHLIKEKRETATLKCYPIPRHDTVYWYQQGPGQDPQFLISFYEKMQSDKGSIPDRFSAQQFSDYHSELNMSSLELGDSALYFCASPPGGSDEKLFFGSGTQLSVL.

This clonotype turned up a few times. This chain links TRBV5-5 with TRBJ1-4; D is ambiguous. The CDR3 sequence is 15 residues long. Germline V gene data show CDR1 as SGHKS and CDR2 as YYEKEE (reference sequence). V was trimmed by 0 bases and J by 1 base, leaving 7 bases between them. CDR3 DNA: TGTGCCAGCAGCTTGGTGCAGCTAACTAATGAAAAACTGTTTTTT. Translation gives CASSLVQLTNEKLFF.

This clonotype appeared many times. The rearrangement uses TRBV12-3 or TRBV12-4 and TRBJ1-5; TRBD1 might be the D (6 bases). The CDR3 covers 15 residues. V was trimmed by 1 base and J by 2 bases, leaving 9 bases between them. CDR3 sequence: CASSLEGGRNQPQHF. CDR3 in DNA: TGTGCCAGCAGTTTAGAGGGGGGCCGCAATCAGCCCCAGCATTTT.

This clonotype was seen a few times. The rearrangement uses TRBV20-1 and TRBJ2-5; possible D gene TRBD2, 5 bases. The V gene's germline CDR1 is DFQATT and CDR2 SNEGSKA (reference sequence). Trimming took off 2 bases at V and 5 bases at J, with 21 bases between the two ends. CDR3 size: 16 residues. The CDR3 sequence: CSARPSSWLARETQYF. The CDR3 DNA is TGCAGTGCTAGACCTTCCTCGTGGCTAGCCCGGGAGACCCAGTACTTC.

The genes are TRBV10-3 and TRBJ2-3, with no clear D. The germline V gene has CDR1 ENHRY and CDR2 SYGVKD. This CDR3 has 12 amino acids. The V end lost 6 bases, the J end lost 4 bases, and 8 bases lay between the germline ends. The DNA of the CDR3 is TGTGCCATCAGGGACCTCGCAGATACGCAGTATTTT. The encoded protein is CAIRDLADTQYF.

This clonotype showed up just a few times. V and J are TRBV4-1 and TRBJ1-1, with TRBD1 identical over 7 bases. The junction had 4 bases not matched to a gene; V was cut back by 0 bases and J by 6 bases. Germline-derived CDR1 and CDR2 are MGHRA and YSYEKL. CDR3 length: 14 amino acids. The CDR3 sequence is CASSQDGQGAEAFF. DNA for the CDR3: TGCGCCAGCAGCCAAGATGGGCAGGGGGCTGAAGCTTTCTTT.

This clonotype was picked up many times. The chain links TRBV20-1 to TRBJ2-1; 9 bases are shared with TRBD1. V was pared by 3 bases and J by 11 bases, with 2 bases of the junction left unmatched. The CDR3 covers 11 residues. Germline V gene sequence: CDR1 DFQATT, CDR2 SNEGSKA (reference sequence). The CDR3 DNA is TGCAGTGCTAGGACAGGGGGAAAGCAGTTCTTC. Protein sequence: CSARTGGKQFF.

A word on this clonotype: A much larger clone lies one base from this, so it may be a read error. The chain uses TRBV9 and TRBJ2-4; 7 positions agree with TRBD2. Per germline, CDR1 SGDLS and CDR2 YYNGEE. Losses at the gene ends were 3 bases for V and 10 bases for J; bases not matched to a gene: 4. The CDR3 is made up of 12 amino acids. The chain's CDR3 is CASSATSRIQYF. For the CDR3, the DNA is TGTGCCAGCAGCGCGACTAGCAGGATTCAGTACTTC.

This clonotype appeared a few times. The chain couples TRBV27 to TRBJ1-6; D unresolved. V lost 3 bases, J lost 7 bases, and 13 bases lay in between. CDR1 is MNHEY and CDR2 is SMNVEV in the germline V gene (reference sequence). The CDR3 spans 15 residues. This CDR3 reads CASSLYLEMNSPLHF. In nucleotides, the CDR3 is TGTGCCAGCAGTTTGTACTTAGAGATGAATTCACCCCTCCACTTT.

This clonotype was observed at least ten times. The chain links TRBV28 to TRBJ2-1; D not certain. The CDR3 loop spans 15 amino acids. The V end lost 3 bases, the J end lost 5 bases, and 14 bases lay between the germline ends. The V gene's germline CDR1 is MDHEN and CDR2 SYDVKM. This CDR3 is CASSLIGQFNNEQFF. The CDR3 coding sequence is TGTGCCAGCAGTTTGATCGGGCAGTTCAACAATGAGCAGTTCTTC. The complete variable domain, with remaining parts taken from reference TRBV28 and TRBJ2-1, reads DVKVTQSSRYLVKRTGEKVFLECVQDMDHENMFWYRQDPGLGLRLIYFSYDVKMKEKGDIPEGYSVSREKKERFSLILESASTNQTSMYLCASSLIGQFNNEQFFGPGTRLTVL.

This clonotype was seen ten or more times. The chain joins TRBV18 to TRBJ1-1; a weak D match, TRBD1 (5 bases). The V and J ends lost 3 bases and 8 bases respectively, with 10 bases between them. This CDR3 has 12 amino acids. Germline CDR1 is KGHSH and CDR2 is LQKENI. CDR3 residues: CASSPDRGEAFF. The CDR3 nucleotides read TGTGCCAGCTCACCGGATAGGGGAGAAGCTTTCTTT.

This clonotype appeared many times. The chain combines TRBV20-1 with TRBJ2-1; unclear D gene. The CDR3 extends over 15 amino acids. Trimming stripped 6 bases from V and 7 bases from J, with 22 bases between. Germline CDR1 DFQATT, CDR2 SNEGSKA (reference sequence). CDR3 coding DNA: TGCAGTGCAGAGCCGGACCCCGGCGAGATAAATGAGCAGTTCTTC. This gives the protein CSAEPDPGEINEQFF.

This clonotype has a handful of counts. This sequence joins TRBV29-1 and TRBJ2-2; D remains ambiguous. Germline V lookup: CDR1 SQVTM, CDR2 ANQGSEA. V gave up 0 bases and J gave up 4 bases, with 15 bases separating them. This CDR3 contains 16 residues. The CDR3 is CSVEDFGGPATGELFF. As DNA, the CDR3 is TGCAGCGTTGAAGATTTCGGCGGCCCTGCCACCGGGGAGCTGTTTTTT.

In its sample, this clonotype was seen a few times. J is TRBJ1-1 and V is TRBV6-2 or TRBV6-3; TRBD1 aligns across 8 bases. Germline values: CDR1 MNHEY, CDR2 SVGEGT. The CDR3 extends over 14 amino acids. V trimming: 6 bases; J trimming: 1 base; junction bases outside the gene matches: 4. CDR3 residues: CASRRRGPNTEAFF. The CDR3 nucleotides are TGTGCCAGCAGACGCAGGGGGCCGAACACTGAAGCTTTCTTT.

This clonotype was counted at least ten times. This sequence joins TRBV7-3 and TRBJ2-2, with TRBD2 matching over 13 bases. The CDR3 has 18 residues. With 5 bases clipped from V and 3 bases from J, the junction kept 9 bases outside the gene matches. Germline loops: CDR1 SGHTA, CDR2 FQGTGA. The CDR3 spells CASSLRTSGSRDTGELFF. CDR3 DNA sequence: TGTGCCAGCAGCCTCCGGACTAGCGGGAGTCGGGACACCGGGGAGCTGTTTTTT.